Presented here are 13 T cell receptor beta chains from one specimen sequenced in a study of T cells after yellow fever vaccination. TCRdb called the 5' RACE reads again in MiXCR, with one record for every CDR3 protein. The sample consists of nearly 550,000 distinct CDR3 sequences, about 19% of them appearing once. This specimen was PBMCs, taken 15 days after the yellow fever booster vaccination. These receptors were obtained from a man aged 25 to 45 who received the YFV17D yellow fever vaccine.

The chain employs TRBV20-1 and TRBJ2-7, with 8 bases lining up with TRBD2. J gave up 7 bases and V 0 bases, and 8 bases lay outside the gene matches. The CDR3 is made up of 14 amino acids. The germline CDR1 and CDR2 sequences are DFQATT and SNEGSKA (reference sequence). For the CDR3, the DNA is TGCAGTGCTAGAGATGAGGCGGGGGGCCAGGAGCAGTACTTC. Protein: CSARDEAGGQEQYF.

This clonotype has at least ten counts. This rearrangement joins TRBV12-3 or TRBV12-4 to TRBJ2-7, with a possible D match to TRBD1 (6 bases). This CDR3 is 14 amino acids long. V lost 3 bases, J lost 6 bases, and 15 bases lay in between. In nucleotides, the CDR3 is TGTGCCAGCAGTTTTGGGGGCAAGGCCTCCGAGCAGTACTTC. This gives the protein CASSFGGKASEQYF.

With respect to this clonotype: At one of its ends the junction is not consistent with the germline gene, which may arise from a read error. The chain recombines TRBV28 with TRBJ2-3; weak D call: TRBD2 (5 bases). The CDR3 length is 13 residues. Germline V gene lookup returns CDR1 MDHEN and CDR2 SYDVKM. Here the CDR3 reads CASSSSSIDTQYF. CDR3 coding DNA: TGTGCCAGCAGTTCATCTAGCATAGATACGCAGTATTTT.

This clonotype was counted a few times. The rearrangement links TRBV5-6 to TRBJ1-2, with D perhaps TRBD1 (6 bases). Trimming removed 4 bases at V and 5 bases at J, with 12 bases between. Germline V gene lookup returns CDR1 SGHDT and CDR2 YYEEEE. The CDR3 runs to 13 residues. The CDR3 region has the DNA TGTGCCAGCAGCCGAACAGGGCGTTATGGCTACACCTTC. It encodes CASSRTGRYGYTF.

The V call is TRBV6-2 or TRBV6-3, the J call TRBJ2-7, with TRBD1 matching 7 bases. Germline loops: CDR1 MNHEY, CDR2 SVGEGT. Trimming cost V 4 bases and J 2 bases; bases outside gene matches: 5. The CDR3 consists of 14 residues. CDR3: CASSSWQGAYEQYF. Here the CDR3 DNA reads TGTGCCAGCAGTTCGTGGCAGGGGGCCTACGAGCAGTACTTC.

The chain combines TRBV6-2 or TRBV6-3 with TRBJ2-2; possible D gene TRBD1, 6 bases. The ends were cut back, 6 bases at V and 7 bases at J, with 24 bases in the middle. Germline V gene lookup returns CDR1 MNHEY and CDR2 SVGEGT. This CDR3 is 17 amino acids long. CDR3 bases: TGTGCCAGCAGACAGGGAAGGGGCTCCGATGGTGGCGGGGAGCTGTTTTTT. This encodes CASRQGRGSDGGGELFF.

The chain joins TRBV10-3 to TRBJ2-5, with D unclear. CDR1 and CDR2 from the germline V gene are ENHRY and SYGVKD. The CDR3 totals 13 residues. V lost 3 bases and J 2 bases, leaving 7 bases between the germline ends. The CDR3 is CAISDRLQETQYF. CDR3 in DNA: TGTGCCATCAGTGATCGACTTCAAGAGACCCAGTACTTC.

This sequence joins TRBV20-1 and TRBJ2-3; 10 nucleotides align to TRBD2. The CDR3 totals 14 residues. The V and J ends lost 2 bases and 4 bases, in that order; junction bases with no gene match: 3. Germline V CDR1 and CDR2: DFQATT, SNEGSKA (reference sequence). Here the CDR3 reads CSARLAGAPDTQYF. CDR3 nucleotide sequence: TGCAGTGCTAGACTAGCGGGAGCTCCAGATACGCAGTATTTT.

The chain uses TRBV5-1 and TRBJ2-7; the D is unclear. The germline CDR1 and CDR2 sequences are SGHRS and YFSETQ. Between the trimmed V and J ends, which lost 3 bases and 2 bases, there was a span of 15 bases. The CDR3 length is 15 residues. CDR3 DNA: TGCGCCAGCAGCTCCCTGACGGAATGGACCTACGAGCAGTACTTC. Protein sequence: CASSSLTEWTYEQYF. The whole variable domain, remainder taken from reference TRBV5-1 and TRBJ2-7, is KAGVTQTPRYLIKTRGQQVTLSCSPISGHRSVSWYQQTPGQGLQFLFEYFSETQRNKGNFPGRFSGRQFSNSRSEMNVSTLELGDSALYLCASSSLTEWTYEQYFGPGTRLTVT.

This chain connects TRBV11-2 to TRBJ2-3; 16 bases agree with TRBD2. In germline, CDR1 is SGHAT, CDR2 FQNNGV. V lost 3 bases, J lost 2 bases, and 5 bases stayed unmatched. The CDR3 runs to 18 residues. The CDR3 reads CASSFTGTSGRATDTQYF. In nucleotides, the CDR3 is TGTGCCAGCAGCTTCACCGGGACTAGCGGGAGGGCCACAGATACGCAGTATTTT.

The J gene is TRBJ2-1, the V gene TRBV14, with D possibly being TRBD2 (5 bases). Germline V gene sequence: CDR1 SGHDN, CDR2 FVKESK. This CDR3 is built from 15 residues. V was shortened by 4 bases and J by 4 bases, with 14 bases between the two germline ends. Here the CDR3 reads CASSPTGLIYNEQFF. The CDR3 DNA follows: TGTGCCAGCAGCCCAACCGGACTTATATACAATGAGCAGTTCTTC.

The CDR3 nucleotides read TGTGCCATCAGAGAACCGGGACAGGGCAAGGATGGCTACACCTTC. This sequence encodes CAIREPGQGKDGYTF. This rearrangement joins TRBV10-3 to TRBJ1-2; TRBD1 aligns across 9 bases. The CDR3 has 15 residues. V shed 6 bases, J shed 6 bases, and the junction held 11 bases outside the gene matches. Looked up from germline, CDR1 is ENHRY and CDR2 is SYGVKD.

This chain uses TRBV15 with TRBJ2-1; 7 nucleotides match TRBD1. The CDR3 is 14 residues long. Germline CDR1 reads LNHNV; CDR2 reads YYDKDF (reference sequence). V dropped 6 bases and J dropped 7; count of bases not matched to a gene: 9. CDR3 coding DNA: TGTGCCACCAGAGGGGGCGGTCAGGGTAATGAGCAGTTCTTC. The encoded protein is CATRGGGQGNEQFF.